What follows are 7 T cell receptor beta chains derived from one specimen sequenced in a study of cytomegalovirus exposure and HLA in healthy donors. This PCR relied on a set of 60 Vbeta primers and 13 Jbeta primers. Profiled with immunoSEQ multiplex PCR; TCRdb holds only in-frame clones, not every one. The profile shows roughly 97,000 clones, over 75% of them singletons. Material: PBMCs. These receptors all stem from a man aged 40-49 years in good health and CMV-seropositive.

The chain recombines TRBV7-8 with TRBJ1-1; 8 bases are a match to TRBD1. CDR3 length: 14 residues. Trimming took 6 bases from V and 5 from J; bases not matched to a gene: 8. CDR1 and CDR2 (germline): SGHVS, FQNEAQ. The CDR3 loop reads CASRSDRGSTEAFF. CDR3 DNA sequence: TGTGCCAGCAGGAGTGACAGGGGTAGTACTGAAGCTTTCTTT.

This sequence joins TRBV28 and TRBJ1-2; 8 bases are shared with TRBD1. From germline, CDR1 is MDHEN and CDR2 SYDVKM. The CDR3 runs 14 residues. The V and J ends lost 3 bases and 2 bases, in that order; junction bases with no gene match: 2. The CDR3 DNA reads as TGTGCCAGCAGTTTTCAGGGGGCGAACTATGGCTACACCTTC. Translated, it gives CASSFQGANYGYTF.

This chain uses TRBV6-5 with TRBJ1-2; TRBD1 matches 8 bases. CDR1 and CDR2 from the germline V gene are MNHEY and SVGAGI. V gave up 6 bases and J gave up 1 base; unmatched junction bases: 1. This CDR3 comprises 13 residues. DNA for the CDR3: TGTGCCAGCAGGGGACAGGATAACTATGGCTACACCTTC. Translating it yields CASRGQDNYGYTF.

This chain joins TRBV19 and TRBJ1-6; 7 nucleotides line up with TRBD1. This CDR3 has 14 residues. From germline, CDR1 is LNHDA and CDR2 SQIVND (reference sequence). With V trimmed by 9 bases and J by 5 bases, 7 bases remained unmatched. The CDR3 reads CASCWTGDNSPLHF. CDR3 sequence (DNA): TGTGCCAGCTGCTGGACAGGCGATAATTCACCCCTCCACTTT. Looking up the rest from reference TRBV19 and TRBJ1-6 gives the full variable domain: DGGITQSPKYLFRKEGQNVTLSCEQNLNHDAMYWYRQDPGQGLRLIYYSQIVNDFQKGDIAEGYSVSREKKESFPLTVTSAQKNPTAFYLCASCWTGDNSPLHFGNGTRLTVT.

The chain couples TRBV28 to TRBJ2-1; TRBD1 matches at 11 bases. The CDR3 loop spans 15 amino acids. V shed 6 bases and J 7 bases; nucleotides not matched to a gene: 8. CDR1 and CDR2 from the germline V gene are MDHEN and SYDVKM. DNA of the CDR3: TGTGCCAGCAGCCCCGGGACAGGGGGTCGGAATGAGCAGTTCTTC. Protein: CASSPGTGGRNEQFF.

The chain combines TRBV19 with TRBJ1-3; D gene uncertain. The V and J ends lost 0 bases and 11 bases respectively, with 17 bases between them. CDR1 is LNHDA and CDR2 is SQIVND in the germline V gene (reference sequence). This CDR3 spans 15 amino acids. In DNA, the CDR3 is TGTGCCAGTAGTATAGATCGAGGTCCTCGGAACGCCATATATTTT. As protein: CASSIDRGPRNAIYF. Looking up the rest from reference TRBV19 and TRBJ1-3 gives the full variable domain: DGGITQSPKYLFRKEGQNVTLSCEQNLNHDAMYWYRQDPGQGLRLIYYSQIVNDFQKGDIAEGYSVSREKKESFPLTVTSAQKNPTAFYLCASSIDRGPRNAIYFGEGSWLTVV.

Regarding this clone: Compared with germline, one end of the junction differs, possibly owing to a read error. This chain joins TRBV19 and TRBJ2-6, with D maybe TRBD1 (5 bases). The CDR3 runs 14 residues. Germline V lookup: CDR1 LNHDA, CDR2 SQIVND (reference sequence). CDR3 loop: CASNDLSGANGLTF. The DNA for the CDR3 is TGTGCCAGTAACGATCTTTCTGGGGCCAACGGCCTGACTTTC. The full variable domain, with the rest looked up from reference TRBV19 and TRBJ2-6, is DGGITQSPKYLFRKEGQNVTLSCEQNLNHDAMYWYRQDPGQGLRLIYYSQIVNDFQKGDIAEGYSVSREKKESFPLTVTSAQKNPTAFYLCASNDLSGANGLTFGAGSRLTVL.